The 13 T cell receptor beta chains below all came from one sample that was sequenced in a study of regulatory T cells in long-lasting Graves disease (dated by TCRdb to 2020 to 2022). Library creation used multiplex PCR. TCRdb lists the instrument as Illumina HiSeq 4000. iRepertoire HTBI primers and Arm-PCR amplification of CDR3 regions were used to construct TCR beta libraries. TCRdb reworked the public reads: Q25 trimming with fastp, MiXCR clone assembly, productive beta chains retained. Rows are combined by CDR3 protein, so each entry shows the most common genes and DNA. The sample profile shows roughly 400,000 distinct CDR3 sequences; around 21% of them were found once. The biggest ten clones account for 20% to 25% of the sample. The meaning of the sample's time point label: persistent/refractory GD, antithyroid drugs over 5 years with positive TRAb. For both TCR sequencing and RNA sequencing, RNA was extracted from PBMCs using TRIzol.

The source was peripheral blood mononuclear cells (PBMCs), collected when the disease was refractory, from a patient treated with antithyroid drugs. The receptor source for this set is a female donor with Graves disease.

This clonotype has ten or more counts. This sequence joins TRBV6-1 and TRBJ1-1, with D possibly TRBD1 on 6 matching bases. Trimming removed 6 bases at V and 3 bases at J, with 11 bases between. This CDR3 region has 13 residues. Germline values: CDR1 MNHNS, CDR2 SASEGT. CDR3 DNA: TGTGCCAGCAGGAAAGGACAGTACACTGAAGCTTTCTTT. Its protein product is CASRKGQYTEAFF.

CDR3: CSAHGMGVGGAQHF. CDR3 nucleotide sequence: TGCAGTGCCCACGGGATGGGCGTTGGGGGAGCCCAGCATTTT. V is TRBV20-1 and J is TRBJ1-5; a weak D match, TRBD1 (5 bases). V was trimmed by 6 bases and J by 11 bases, leaving 23 bases between them. The germline V gene encodes CDR1 DFQATT and CDR2 SNEGSKA (reference sequence). The CDR3 consists of 14 residues.

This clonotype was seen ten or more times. Here the CDR3 reads CASSLDLAQTYEQYF. CDR3 coding DNA: TGTGCCAGCAGCTTAGATCTAGCGCAAACCTACGAGCAGTACTTC. The chain joins TRBV7-8 to TRBJ2-7; possible D gene TRBD2, 6 bases. The germline V and J ends were trimmed by 1 base and 2 bases, with 12 bases remaining between them. Germline CDR1 is SGHVS and CDR2 is FQNEAQ. This CDR3 comprises 15 residues.

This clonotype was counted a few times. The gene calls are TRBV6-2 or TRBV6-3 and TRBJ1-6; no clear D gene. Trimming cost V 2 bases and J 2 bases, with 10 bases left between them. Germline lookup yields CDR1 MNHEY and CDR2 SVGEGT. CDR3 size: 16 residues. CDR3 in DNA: TGTGCCAGCAGTTACCTCTCGGGCGCCTATAATTCACCCCTCCACTTT. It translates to CASSYLSGAYNSPLHF.

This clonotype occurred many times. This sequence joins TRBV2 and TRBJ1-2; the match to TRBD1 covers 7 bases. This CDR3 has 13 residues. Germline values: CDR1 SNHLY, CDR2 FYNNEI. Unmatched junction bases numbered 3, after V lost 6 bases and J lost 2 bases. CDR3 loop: CASRRQGNYGYTF. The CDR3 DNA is TGTGCCAGCAGGAGACAGGGAAACTATGGCTACACCTTC.

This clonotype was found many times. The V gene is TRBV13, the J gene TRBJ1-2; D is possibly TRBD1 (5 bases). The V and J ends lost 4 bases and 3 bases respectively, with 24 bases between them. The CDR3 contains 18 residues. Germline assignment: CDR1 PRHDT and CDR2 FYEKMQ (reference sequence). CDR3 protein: CASSSVSRRGSPDYGYTF. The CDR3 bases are TGTGCCAGCAGCTCAGTCAGCCGCCGGGGGAGTCCGGACTATGGCTACACCTTC.

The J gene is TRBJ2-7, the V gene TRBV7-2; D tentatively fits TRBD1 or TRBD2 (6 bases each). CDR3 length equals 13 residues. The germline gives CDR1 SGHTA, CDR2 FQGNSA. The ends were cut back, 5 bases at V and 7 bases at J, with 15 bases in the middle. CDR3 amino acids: CASSVGGWGEQYF. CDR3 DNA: TGTGCCAGCAGCGTAGGGGGGTGGGGGGAGCAGTACTTC.

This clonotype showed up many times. The CDR3 is CASSDATSGSDTQYF. The CDR3 DNA reads TGTGCCAGCAGTGATGCGACTAGCGGGAGTGATACGCAGTATTTT. The gene calls are TRBV2 and TRBJ2-3; 12 bases line up with TRBD2. With V trimmed by 3 bases and J by 6 bases, 4 bases remained unmatched. Germline-derived CDR1 and CDR2 are SNHLY and FYNNEI. This CDR3 region has 15 residues.

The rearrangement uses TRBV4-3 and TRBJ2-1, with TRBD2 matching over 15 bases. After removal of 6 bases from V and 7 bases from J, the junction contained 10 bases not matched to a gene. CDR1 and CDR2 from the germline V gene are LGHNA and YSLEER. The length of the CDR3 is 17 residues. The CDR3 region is CASSLGLAGGFGNEQFF. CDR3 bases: TGCGCCAGCAGTCTGGGACTAGCGGGAGGATTTGGTAATGAGCAGTTCTTC.

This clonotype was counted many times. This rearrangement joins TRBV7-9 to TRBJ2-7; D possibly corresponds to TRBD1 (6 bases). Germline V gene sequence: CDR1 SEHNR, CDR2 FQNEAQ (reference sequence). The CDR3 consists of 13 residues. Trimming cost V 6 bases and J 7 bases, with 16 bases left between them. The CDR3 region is CASSLTGLSEQYF. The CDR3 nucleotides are TGTGCCAGCAGTCTAACAGGGCTGTCGGAGCAGTACTTC. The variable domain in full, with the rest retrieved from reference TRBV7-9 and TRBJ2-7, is DTGVSQNPRHKITKRGQNVTFRCDPISEHNRLYWYRQTLGQGPEFLTYFQNEAQLEKSRLLSDRFSAERPKGSFSTLEIQRTEQGDSAMYLCASSLTGLSEQYFGPGTRLTVT.

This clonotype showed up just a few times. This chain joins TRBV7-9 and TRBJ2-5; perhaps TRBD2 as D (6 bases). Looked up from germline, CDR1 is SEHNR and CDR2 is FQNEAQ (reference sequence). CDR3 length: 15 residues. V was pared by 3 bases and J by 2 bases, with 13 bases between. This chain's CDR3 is CASSFWGEVQETQYF. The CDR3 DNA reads TGTGCCAGCAGCTTCTGGGGGGAGGTACAAGAGACCCAGTACTTC.

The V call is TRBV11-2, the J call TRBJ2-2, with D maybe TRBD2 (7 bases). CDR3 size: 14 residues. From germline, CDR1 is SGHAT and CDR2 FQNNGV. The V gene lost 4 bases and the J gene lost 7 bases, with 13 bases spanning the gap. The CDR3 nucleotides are TGTGCCAGCAGCTCACTGAGGGGGGGCGGGGAGCTGTTTTTT. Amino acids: CASSSLRGGGELFF.

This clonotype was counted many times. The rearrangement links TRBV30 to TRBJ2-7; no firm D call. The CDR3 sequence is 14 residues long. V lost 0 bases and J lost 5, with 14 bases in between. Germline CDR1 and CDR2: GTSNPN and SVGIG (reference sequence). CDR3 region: CAWSVLDLQDEQYF. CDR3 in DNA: TGTGCCTGGAGTGTATTGGACCTCCAGGACGAGCAGTACTTC.